The clone carrying this T cell receptor (beta chain) appeared a few times. Its antigen is still unknown. The source of the sample is a study of response to subunit inactivated influenza vaccine. General observations from the study: Authors suggested seasonal influenza vaccinations each recruit few new T cells.

The CDR3 runs 15 residues. V lost 5 bases and J lost 2; bases outside the gene matches: 8. CDR1 and CDR2 (germline): DFQATT, SNEGSKA (reference sequence). MiXCR was run by TCRdb on the RT-PCR reads, yielding one entry per CDR3 protein. The sample has about 650,000 distinct CDR3 sequences; more than 15% are singletons. The TCR originated in a man aged 50-59 years who received an inactivated influenza vaccine. This rearrangement joins TRBV20-1 to TRBJ2-1; 8 bases are shared with TRBD2. Sequences were derived from PBMCs from blood, sampled 12 days after vaccination. The CDR3 DNA reads as TGCAGTGCTTTAATAGCGGGGAGGGCCTACAATGAGCAGTTCTTC. It yields the protein CSALIAGRAYNEQFF.